These T cell receptor beta chains were read from a single sample in a study of T cell changes during pregnancy in multiple sclerosis. Repertoires were generated with immunoSEQ multiplex PCR, while TCRdb's copy carries only in-frame clones and drops some. The sample contains approximately 30,000 clones, approximately 88% of which appear only once. The sequenced sample was CD8+ T cells from peripheral blood mononuclear cells, obtained in the first trimester of pregnancy. The receptors derive from a female donor with multiple sclerosis, enrolled in a pregnancy study. Each CDR3 is given with its conserved first and last residue. D genes are given only for firm matches. Not every row has a clone size; where given, it reads once, few, many or a size class.

clone_size j_call v_call d_call cdr3_nt cdr3_aa
NA TRBJ2-7 TRBV7-9 NA TGTGCCAGCAGCTCCGCCCAGGGGTTCCGCTCCTACGAGCAGTACTTC CASSSAQGFRSYEQYF
once TRBJ1-1 TRBV5-6 NA TGTGCCAGCAGTTCAACTGACTTGAACACTGAAGCTTTCTTT CASSSTDLNTEAFF
NA TRBJ2-2 TRBV6-5 NA TGTGCCAGCAGTTACGGGCGTGGGACCGGGGAGCTGTTTTTT CASSYGRGTGELFF
NA TRBJ2-1 TRBV2 TRBD2 TGTGCCAGCAGTGAAGTCTTCGTGGGGACTAGCGGGGGGGGGCTGGAATACTACAATGAGCAGTTCTTC CASSEVFVGTSGGGLEYYNEQFF
NA TRBJ2-7 TRBV11-2 TRBD2 TGTGCCAGCAGTTTAGGACTAGCGGGGACCTACGAGCAGTACTTC CASSLGLAGTYEQYF
NA TRBJ2-7 TRBV30 TRBD1 TGTGCCTGGAGTGTGGACAGGAATTACGAGCAGTACTTC CAWSVDRNYEQYF
NA TRBJ2-3 TRBV5-8 TRBD2 TGTGCCAGCAGCTTATCCAGCGGGAGGCCCACAGATACGCAGTATTTT CASSLSSGRPTDTQYF
NA TRBJ2-3 TRBV6-4 NA TGTGCCAGCAGTGAGGGGGCCCACTCACCCACAGATACGCAGTATTTT CASSEGAHSPTDTQYF
NA TRBJ1-2 TRBV7-9 TRBD1 TGTGCCAGCAGCAATCCATCGACAGGGAACTATGGCTACACCTTC CASSNPSTGNYGYTF
NA TRBJ2-1 TRBV15 NA TGTGCCACCAGCAGAGAAGGGAGACTTAACAATGAGCAGTTCTTC CATSREGRLNNEQFF
NA TRBJ2-7 TRBV6-1 TRBD2 TGTGCCAGCAGAGGGGGCGGGGGGGCCTCCTACGAGCAGTACTTC CASRGGGGASYEQYF
NA TRBJ2-3 TRBV27 NA TGTGCCAGCAGTTTATCGGAGTCAGATACGCAGTATTTT CASSLSESDTQYF
NA TRBJ1-1 TRBV19 NA TGTGCCAGTAGTATTCTACTGGGAGGCACTGAAGCTTTCTTT CASSILLGGTEAFF
NA TRBJ2-1 TRBV5-1 NA TGCGCCAGCAGCATAAGTGGGGGCCGATCACGCAATGAGCAGTTCTTC CASSISGGRSRNEQFF
NA TRBJ2-3 TRBV7-3 TRBD2 TGTGCCAGCAGCTTAGCGGGGGGGCCTCAGTATTTT CASSLAGGPQYF
NA TRBJ1-6 TRBV7-8 NA TGTGCCAGCAGCTCGAGGCCGGGGATGGAGGGATCACCCCTCCACTTT CASSSRPGMEGSPLHF
NA TRBJ2-3 TRBV13 NA TGTGCCAGCAGCGCCCTTGGGGGGGCCAGCACAGATACGCAGTATTTT CASSALGGASTDTQYF
NA TRBJ1-1 TRBV13 NA TGTGCCAGCAGCCCCCGTCGGGGGAACACTGAAGCTTTCTTT CASSPRRGNTEAFF
NA TRBJ2-7 TRBV7-2 TRBD2 TGTGCCAGCAGCTCAGCGGGGCACTACGAGCAGTACTTC CASSSAGHYEQYF
NA TRBJ1-5 TRBV6-1 NA TGTGCCAGCAGTGAAGCGGCAGGGAATCAGCCCCAGCATTTT CASSEAAGNQPQHF
NA TRBJ1-3 TRBV11-2 NA TGTGCCAGCAGCTTATGGGCCGGTGGTGGAAACACCATATATTTT CASSLWAGGGNTIYF
NA TRBJ1-1 TRBV10-3 TRBD1 TGTGCCATGGACCCAGGGGGCAGTGGCACTGAAGCTTTCTTT CAMDPGGSGTEAFF
once TRBJ2-2 TRBV2 TRBD1 TGTGCCAGCAGTACACCGGGACAGGGGGCGAACACCGGGGAGCTGTTTTTT CASSTPGQGANTGELFF
NA TRBJ2-3 TRBV5-1 TRBD1 TGCGCCAGCAGCTCCGGGACAGGGGACACAGATACGCAGTATTTT CASSSGTGDTDTQYF
once TRBJ2-7 TRBV6-1 TRBD1 TGTGCCAGCAGGTATACAGGGGGCGATGCCTACGAGCAGTACTTC CASRYTGGDAYEQYF
NA TRBJ2-1 TRBV12-5 NA TGTGCTAGTGCGGCGGGGCTCTACAATGAGCAGTTCTTC CASAAGLYNEQFF
NA TRBJ2-1 TRBV6-1 NA TGTGCCAGTGGGGAGGGGGGGGTCGACTACAATGAGCAGTTCTTC CASGEGGVDYNEQFF
NA TRBJ2-1 TRBV14 TRBD2 TGTGCCAGCAGCAGACCTAGCGGGAGCTCCTACAATGAGCAGTTCTTC CASSRPSGSSYNEQFF
NA TRBJ2-7 TRBV29-1 NA TGCAGCGCTAGAGACAGTGGTACCTACGAGCAGTACTTC CSARDSGTYEQYF
NA TRBJ2-5 TRBV29-1 TRBD1 TGCAGCGCCGGGACAGGGGAAGAAGAGACCCAGTACTTC CSAGTGEEETQYF
NA TRBJ2-1 TRBV7-8 TRBD2 TGTGCCAGCAGCTTAGAGGGTAGCGGGAGCGGCAATGAGCAGTTCTTC CASSLEGSGSGNEQFF
NA TRBJ2-1 TRBV4-1 TRBD2 TGCGCCAGCAGCCAGGCGGGAGGGACCTACAATGAGCAGTTCTTC CASSQAGGTYNEQFF
NA TRBJ1-2 TRBV4-3 TRBD1 TGCGCCAGCAGCCAGGCCAACCAGGGACAGACTTTCTATGGCTACACCTTC CASSQANQGQTFYGYTF
NA TRBJ2-5 TRBV7-8 TRBD2 TGTGCCAGCAGCTTGTCTAGCGGGCGGGAGACCCAGTACTTC CASSLSSGRETQYF
NA TRBJ1-1 TRBV9 NA TGTGCCAGCAGTTCAGGGTTCCTGAACACTGAAGCTTTCTTT CASSSGFLNTEAFF
NA TRBJ2-1 TRBV7-9 TRBD2 TGTGCCAGCAGCTTAACCTTTGGGACTAGCGGGAGCAGGGATGAGCAGTTCTTC CASSLTFGTSGSRDEQFF
few TRBJ1-2 TRBV27 NA TGTGCCAGCAGTCTCTCCCCCCTCTATGGCTACACCTTC CASSLSPLYGYTF
NA TRBJ2-3 TRBV5-5 TRBD2 TGTGCCAGCAGCTTGGTAGCGGGAGTAGGGACAGATACGCAGTATTTT CASSLVAGVGTDTQYF
NA TRBJ1-5 TRBV28 NA TGTGCCAGCCAGGCCCTGGCGAATCAGCCCCAGCATTTT CASQALANQPQHF
NA TRBJ1-5 TRBV10-2 NA TGCGCCAGCAGCGAGATGGGGGGTGGCAATCAGCCCCAGCATTTT CASSEMGGGNQPQHF
NA TRBJ2-2 TRBV7-9 TRBD2 TGTGCCAGCAGCCCCACTAGCGTAGAAGCGAACACCGGGGAGCTGTTTTTT CASSPTSVEANTGELFF
NA TRBJ2-3 TRBV5-8 TRBD1 TGTGCCAGCAGCTACGGGACAGGGGACGATACGCAGTATTTT CASSYGTGDDTQYF
NA TRBJ1-1 TRBV19 NA TGTGCCAGTAGTAACATCTCAACGGGGAACACTGAAGCTTTCTTT CASSNISTGNTEAFF
few TRBJ1-6 TRBV2 TRBD1 TGTGCCAGCAGGACCGGGACAGGGTATTCACCCCTCCACTTT CASRTGTGYSPLHF
NA TRBJ1-1 TRBV27 NA TGTGCCAGCAGTTACAGGAACACTGAAGCTTTCTTT CASSYRNTEAFF
NA TRBJ1-1 TRBV30 NA TGTGCCTGGAGTGTAACGGGGAGCACTGAAGCTTTCTTT CAWSVTGSTEAFF
once TRBJ1-1 TRBV4-3 TRBD1 TGCGCCAGCAGCGTATTCAGGGGGCCGAACACTGAAGCTTTCTTT CASSVFRGPNTEAFF
NA TRBJ2-5 TRBV7-7 NA TGTGCCAGCAGCCTGAATAGCGACGGGACCCAGTACTTC CASSLNSDGTQYF